The sequence of this TCR beta chain was determined in a study of shared clonotypes between healthy human individuals. This clone was seen only once. This same CDR3 is encoded by further DNA sequences in the sample. Trimming took 6 bases from V and 0 from J; bases not matched to a gene: 5. Germline assignment: CDR1 KGHSH and CDR2 LQKENI. CDR3 length: 14 amino acids. The assay was immunoSEQ multiplex PCR, and TCRdb's table has in-frame clones only and misses some. The sample has about 1 million clones, 60% to 80% seen once. The chain employs TRBV18 and TRBJ2-7; 7 bases are a match to TRBD1. This TCR came from a man in his late teens or twenties in good health. Sequenced input: memory CD4+ T cells sorted from blood. Sample subset: CD45RA-negative fraction. The CDR3 coding sequence is TGTGCCAGCTCCCCCGGGACAGCCTCCTACGAGCAGTACTTC. Translating it yields CASSPGTASYEQYF. The full variable domain, in which reference TRBV18 and TRBJ2-7 provide the parts outside the CDR3, is NAGVMQNPRHLVRRRGQEARLRCSPMKGHSHVYWYRQLPEEGLKFMVYLQKENIIDESGMPKERFSAEFPKEGPSILRIQQVVRGDSAAYFCASSPGTASYEQYFGPGTRLTVT.